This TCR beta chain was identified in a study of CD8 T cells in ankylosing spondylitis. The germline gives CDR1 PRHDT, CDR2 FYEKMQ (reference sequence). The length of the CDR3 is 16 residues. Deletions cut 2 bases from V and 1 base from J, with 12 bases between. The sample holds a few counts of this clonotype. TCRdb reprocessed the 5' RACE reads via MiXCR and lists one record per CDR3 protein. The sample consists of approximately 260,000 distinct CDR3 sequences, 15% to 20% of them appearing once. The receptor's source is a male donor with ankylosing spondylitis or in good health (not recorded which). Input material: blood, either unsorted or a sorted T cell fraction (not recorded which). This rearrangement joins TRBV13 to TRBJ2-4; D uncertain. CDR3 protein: CASSLYLDGAKNIQYF. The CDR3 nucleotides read TGTGCCAGCAGCTTATACCTGGACGGTGCCAAAAACATTCAGTACTTC. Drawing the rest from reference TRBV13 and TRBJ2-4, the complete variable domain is AAGVIQSPRHLIKEKRETATLKCYPIPRHDTVYWYQQGPGQDPQFLISFYEKMQSDKGSIPDRFSAQQFSDYHSELNMSSLELGDSALYFCASSLYLDGAKNIQYFGAGTRLSVL.